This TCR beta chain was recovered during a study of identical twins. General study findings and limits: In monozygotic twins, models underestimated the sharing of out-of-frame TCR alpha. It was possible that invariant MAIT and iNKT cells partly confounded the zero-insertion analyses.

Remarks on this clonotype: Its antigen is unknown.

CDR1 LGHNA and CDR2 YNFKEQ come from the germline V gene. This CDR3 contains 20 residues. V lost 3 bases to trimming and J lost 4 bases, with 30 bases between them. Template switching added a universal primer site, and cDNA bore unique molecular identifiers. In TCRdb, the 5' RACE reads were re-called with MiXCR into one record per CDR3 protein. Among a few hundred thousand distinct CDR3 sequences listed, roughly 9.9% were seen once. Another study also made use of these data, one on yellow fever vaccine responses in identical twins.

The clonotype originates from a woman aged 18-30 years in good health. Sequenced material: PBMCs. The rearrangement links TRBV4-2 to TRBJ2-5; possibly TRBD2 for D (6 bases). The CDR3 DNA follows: TGTGCCAGCAGCCAGAACAGCCTACCCTCTAGCGAGGTGCAAGGAGAGACCCAGTACTTC. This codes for CASSQNSLPSSEVQGETQYF.